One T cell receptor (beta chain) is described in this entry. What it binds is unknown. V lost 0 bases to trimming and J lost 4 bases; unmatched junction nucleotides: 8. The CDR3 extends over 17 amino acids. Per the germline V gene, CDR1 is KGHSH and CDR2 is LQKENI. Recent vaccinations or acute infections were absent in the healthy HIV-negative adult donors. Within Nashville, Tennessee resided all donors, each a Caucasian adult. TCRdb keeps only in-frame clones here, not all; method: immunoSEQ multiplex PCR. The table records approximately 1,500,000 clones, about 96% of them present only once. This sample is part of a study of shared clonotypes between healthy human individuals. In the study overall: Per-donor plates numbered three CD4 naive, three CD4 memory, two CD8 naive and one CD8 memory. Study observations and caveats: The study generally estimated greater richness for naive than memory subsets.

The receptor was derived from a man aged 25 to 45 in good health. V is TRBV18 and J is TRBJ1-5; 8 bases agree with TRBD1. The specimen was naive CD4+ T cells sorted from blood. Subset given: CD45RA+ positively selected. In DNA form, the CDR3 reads TGTGCCAGCTCACCACCCAACAGGGGGTCGAAGAATCAGCCCCAGCATTTT. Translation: CASSPPNRGSKNQPQHF.